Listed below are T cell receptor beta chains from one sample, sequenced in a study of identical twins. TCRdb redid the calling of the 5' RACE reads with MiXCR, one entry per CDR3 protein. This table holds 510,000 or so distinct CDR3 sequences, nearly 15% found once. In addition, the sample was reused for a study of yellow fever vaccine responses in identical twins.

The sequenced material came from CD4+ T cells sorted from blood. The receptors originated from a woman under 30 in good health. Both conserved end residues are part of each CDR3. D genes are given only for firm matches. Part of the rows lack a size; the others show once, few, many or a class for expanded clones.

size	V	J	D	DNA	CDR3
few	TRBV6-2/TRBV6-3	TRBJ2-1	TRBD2	TGTGCCAGCAGTTACTCGACTAGCGGGACCGGGGTGCAGTTCTTC	CASSYSTSGTGVQFF
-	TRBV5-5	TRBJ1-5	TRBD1	TGTGCCAGCAGCTTGGCCACAGGGGGGAATCAGCCCCAGCATTTT	CASSLATGGNQPQHF
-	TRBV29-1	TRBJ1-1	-	TGCAGCGTTGTATCGTCCCTTGGGAACACTGAAGCTTTCTTT	CSVVSSLGNTEAFF
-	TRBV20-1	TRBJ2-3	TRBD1	TGCAGTGCAAACGACAGGGGTACAGATACGCAGTATTTT	CSANDRGTDTQYF
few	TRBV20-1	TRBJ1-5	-	TGCAGTGCTAGAGATGGTTGGGGGGCCGATCAGCCCCAGCATTTT	CSARDGWGADQPQHF
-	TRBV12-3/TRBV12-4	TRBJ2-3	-	TGTGCCAGCAGTGGAATCAGGGAAGGTACGCAGTATTTT	CASSGIREGTQYF
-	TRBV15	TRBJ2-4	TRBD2	TGTGCCACCAGCAGAGATTTCAGCGGGAGGTCCAAAAACATTCAGTACTTC	CATSRDFSGRSKNIQYF
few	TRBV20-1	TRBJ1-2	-	TGCAGTGCTAGAGCTCGGACAGTGGTTGGCTACACCTTC	CSARARTVVGYTF
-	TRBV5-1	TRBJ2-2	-	TGCGCCAGCAGCGTGGGACACTCCAACACCGGGGAGCTGTTTTTT	CASSVGHSNTGELFF
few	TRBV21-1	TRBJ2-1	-	TGTGCCAGCAGCAGACAGGAAACCCCCGACCCCAATGAGCAGTTCTTC	CASSRQETPDPNEQFF
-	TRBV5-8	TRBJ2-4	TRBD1	TGTGCCAGCAGCATAACAGGGGGCGTCCAGTACTTC	CASSITGGVQYF
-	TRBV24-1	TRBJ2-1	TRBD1	TGTGCCACCAGTGACCCCGGGACAGGGAAATCGAATGAGCAGTTCTTC	CATSDPGTGKSNEQFF
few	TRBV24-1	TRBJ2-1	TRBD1	TGTGCCACCAGTGATTCCCGAGCTTGGGACAGGGGGGATGAGCAGTTCTTC	CATSDSRAWDRGDEQFF
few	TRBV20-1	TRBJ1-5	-	TGCAGTGCCCCAATGAGTGGGGTAGGTCAGCCCCAGCATTTT	CSAPMSGVGQPQHF
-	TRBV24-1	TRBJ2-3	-	TGTGCCACCAGTGAGCTGGGGACAGATACGCAGTATTTT	CATSELGTDTQYF
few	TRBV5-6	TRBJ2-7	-	TGTGCCAGCAGCTTGAGGACAGTCTCCTACGAGCAGTACTTC	CASSLRTVSYEQYF
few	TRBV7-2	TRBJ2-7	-	TGTGCCAGCAGCACCCGAGGGGCCTACGAGCAGTACTTC	CASSTRGAYEQYF
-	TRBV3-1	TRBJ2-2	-	TGTGCCAGCAGCCAAGATCCCGGGGTCGGGGAGCTGTTTTTT	CASSQDPGVGELFF
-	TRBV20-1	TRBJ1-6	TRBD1	TGCAGTGCGCCGACAGGGTATAATTCACCCCTCCACTTT	CSAPTGYNSPLHF
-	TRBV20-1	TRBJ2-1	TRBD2	TGCAGTGCTAAGATCGGACTAGCGGGGGGCAATGAGCAGTTCTTC	CSAKIGLAGGNEQFF
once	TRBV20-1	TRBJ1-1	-	TGCAGTGCTGCAACGCTCAGGGAGGGCACTGAAGCTTTCTTT	CSAATLREGTEAFF
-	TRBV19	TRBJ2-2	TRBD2	TGTGCCAGTAGTACAGGACTAGCGGTTCCCACCGGGGAGCTGTTTTTT	CASSTGLAVPTGELFF
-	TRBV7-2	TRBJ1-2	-	TGTGCCAGCAGCTTAATTTTGCCAGGGCGCTACACCTTC	CASSLILPGRYTF
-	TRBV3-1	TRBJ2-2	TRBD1	TGTGCCAGCAGCCAGACGAACAGGGGGAGGCTGTTTTTT	CASSQTNRGRLFF
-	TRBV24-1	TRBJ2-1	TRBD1	TGTGCCACCAGCGAGACAGGGGTAAGGGAGCAGTTCTTC	CATSETGVREQFF
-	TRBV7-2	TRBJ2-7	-	TGTGCCAGCAGTTCGCCGTCGGGCTACGAGCAGTACTTC	CASSSPSGYEQYF
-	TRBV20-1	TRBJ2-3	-	TGCAGTGCTAGAGTGGCGGAATATAGCACAGATACGCAGTATTTT	CSARVAEYSTDTQYF
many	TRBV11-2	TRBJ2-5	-	TGTGCCAGCAGGCAAGCAGGGACGGAGGGGACCCAGTACTTC	CASRQAGTEGTQYF
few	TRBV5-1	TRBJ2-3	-	TGCGCCAGCAGCTTGCTCGTCGGGGGACTTACAGATACGCAGTATTTT	CASSLLVGGLTDTQYF
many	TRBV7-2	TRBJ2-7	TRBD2	TGTGCCAGCAGCGTTTTAGCGGGAGGGCCTAACGAGCAGTACTTC	CASSVLAGGPNEQYF
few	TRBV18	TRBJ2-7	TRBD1	TGTGCCAGCTCACCACTCCAGGACAGGGGGTATTCGTACTTC	CASSPLQDRGYSYF
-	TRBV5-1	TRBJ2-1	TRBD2	TGCGCCAGCAGGCAGGTGTACATAGCGGGACCCTCCTACAATGAGCAGTTCTTC	CASRQVYIAGPSYNEQFF
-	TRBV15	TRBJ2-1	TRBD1	TGTGCCATTCAGCAGGACAGGGGAGCCTACAATGAGCAGTTCTTC	CAIQQDRGAYNEQFF
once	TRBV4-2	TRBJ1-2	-	TGTGCCAGCAGCCAAGATATAAGGGATTACACCTTC	CASSQDIRDYTF
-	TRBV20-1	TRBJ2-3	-	TGCAGTGCTCAAAACACAGATACGCAGTATTTT	CSAQNTDTQYF
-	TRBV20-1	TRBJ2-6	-	TGCAGTGCTAGAGTAGGGCAGGGGGGATCTGGGGCCAACGTCCTGACTTTC	CSARVGQGGSGANVLTF
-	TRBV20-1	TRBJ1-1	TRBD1	TGCAGTGCTAATACCCCTAGGGGGCACACTGAAGCTTTCTTT	CSANTPRGHTEAFF
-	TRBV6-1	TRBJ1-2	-	TGTGCCAGCAGTGAAGGGGACACCTATGGCTACACCTTC	CASSEGDTYGYTF
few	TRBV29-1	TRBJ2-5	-	TGCAGCGTTAGCAGGGAAGGAGAGACCCAGTACTTC	CSVSREGETQYF
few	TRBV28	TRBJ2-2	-	TGTGCCAGCAGCCCCATGGGCGTAACCGGGGAGCTGTTTTTT	CASSPMGVTGELFF
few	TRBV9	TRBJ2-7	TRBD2	TGTGCCAGCAGTCCCGGGAGTAGCGGGAGGGCGTTGGACTACGAGCAGTACTTC	CASSPGSSGRALDYEQYF
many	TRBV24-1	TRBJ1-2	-	TGTGCCACCAGTGACCGCAGTCCGGGAGCTAACTATGGCTACACCTTC	CATSDRSPGANYGYTF
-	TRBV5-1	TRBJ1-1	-	TGCGCCAGCAGCATACGCTCAGGGTACCAAGCTTTCTTT	CASSIRSGYQAFF
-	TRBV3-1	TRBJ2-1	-	TGTGCCAGCAGCCAAGGGGGTATAAGCTACAATGAGCAGTTCTTC	CASSQGGISYNEQFF
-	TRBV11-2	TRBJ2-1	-	TGTGCCAGCAGCTCGAGTGGGGGGACGGCGCCGTTCTTC	CASSSSGGTAPFF
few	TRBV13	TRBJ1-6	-	TGTGCCAGCAGCTTCAAAGGCAATTCACCCCTCCACTTT	CASSFKGNSPLHF
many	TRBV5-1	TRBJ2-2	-	TGCGCCAGCAGCGAAGGAGGGACGAACACCGGGGAGCTGTTTTTT	CASSEGGTNTGELFF
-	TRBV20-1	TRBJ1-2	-	TGCAGTGCGCCTCAGGGATCCTCTCATGGCTACACCTTC	CSAPQGSSHGYTF
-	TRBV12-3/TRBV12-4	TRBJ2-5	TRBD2	TGTGCCAGCAGTTTATCGTCTAGCGGGCGCGTAGAGACCCAGTACTTC	CASSLSSSGRVETQYF
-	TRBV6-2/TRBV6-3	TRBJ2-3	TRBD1	TGTGCCAGCAGTTACCTGGGACAGGGGGGAGATACGCAGTATTTT	CASSYLGQGGDTQYF
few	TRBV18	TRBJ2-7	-	TGTGCCAGCTCACCCCGGGACTCGATGTCCTACGAGCAGTACTTC	CASSPRDSMSYEQYF
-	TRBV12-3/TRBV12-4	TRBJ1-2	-	TGTGCCAGCCTTCAGGGTGGCACGAGGGATGGCTACACCTTC	CASLQGGTRDGYTF
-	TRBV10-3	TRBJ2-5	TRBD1	TGTGCCATCAGTGAGCCCACAGGGGTCGAGACCCAGTACTTC	CAISEPTGVETQYF
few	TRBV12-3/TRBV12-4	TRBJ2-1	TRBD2	TGTGCCAGCAGTTTACGGTCACTTATAGCGGGGAACTCCTACAATGAGCAGTTCTTC	CASSLRSLIAGNSYNEQFF
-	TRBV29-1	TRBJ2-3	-	TGCAGCGTTGAAGATATTGTGAAAACAGATACGCAGTATTTT	CSVEDIVKTDTQYF
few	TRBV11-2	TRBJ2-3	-	TGTGCCAGCAGCTTAGCTCTGACCCTCGGTAGGGGCACAGATACGCAGTATTTT	CASSLALTLGRGTDTQYF
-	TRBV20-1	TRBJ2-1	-	TGCAGTGCCGTGCCGGTGGCGGGGGCTGTTAATGAGCAGTTCTTC	CSAVPVAGAVNEQFF
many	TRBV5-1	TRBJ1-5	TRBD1	TGCGCCAGCAGCTTGGCAGAACAGGGGGCGGGTCAGCCCCAGCATTTT	CASSLAEQGAGQPQHF